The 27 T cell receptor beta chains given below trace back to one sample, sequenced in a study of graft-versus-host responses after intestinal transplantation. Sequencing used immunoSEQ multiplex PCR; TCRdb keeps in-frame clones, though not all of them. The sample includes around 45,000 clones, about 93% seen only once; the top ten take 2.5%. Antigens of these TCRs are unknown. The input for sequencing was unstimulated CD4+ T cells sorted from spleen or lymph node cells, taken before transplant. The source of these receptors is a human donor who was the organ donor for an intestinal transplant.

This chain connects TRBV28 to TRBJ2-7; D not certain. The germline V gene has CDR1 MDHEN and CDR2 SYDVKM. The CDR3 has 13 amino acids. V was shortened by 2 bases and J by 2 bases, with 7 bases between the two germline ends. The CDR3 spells CASSLEGPYEQYF. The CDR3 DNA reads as TGTGCCAGCAGTTTAGAAGGGCCCTACGAGCAGTACTTC.

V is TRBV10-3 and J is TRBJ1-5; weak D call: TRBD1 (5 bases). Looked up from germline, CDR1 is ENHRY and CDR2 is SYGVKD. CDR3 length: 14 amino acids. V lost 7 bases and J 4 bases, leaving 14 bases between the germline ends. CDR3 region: CAIKFSGRNQPQHF. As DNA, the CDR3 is TGTGCCATCAAGTTCTCAGGGCGTAATCAGCCCCAGCATTTT.

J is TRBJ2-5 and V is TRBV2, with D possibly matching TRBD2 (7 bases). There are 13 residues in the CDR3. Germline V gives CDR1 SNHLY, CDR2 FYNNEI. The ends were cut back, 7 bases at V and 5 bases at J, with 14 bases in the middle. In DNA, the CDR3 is TGTGCCAGCATGGGGGGGACATCGGAGACCCAGTACTTC. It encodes CASMGGTSETQYF.

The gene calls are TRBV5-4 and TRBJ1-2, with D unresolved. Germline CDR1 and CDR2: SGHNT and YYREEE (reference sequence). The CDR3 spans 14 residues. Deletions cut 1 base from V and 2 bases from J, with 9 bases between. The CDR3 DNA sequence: TGTGCCAGCAGCTTGCGTGCGGGAAACTATGGCTACACCTTC. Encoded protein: CASSLRAGNYGYTF. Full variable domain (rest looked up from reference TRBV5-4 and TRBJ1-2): ETGVTQSPTHLIKTRGQQVTLRCSSQSGHNTVSWYQQALGQGPQFIFQYYREEENGRGNFPPRFSGLQFPNYSSELNVNALELDDSALYLCASSLRAGNYGYTFGSGTRLTVV.

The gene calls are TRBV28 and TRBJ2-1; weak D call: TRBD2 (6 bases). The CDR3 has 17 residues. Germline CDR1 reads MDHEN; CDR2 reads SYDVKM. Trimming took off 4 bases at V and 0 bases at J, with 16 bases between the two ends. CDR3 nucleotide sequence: TGTGCCAGCAGTTCGGGGACTTCCCAGAGCTCCTACAATGAGCAGTTCTTC. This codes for CASSSGTSQSSYNEQFF.

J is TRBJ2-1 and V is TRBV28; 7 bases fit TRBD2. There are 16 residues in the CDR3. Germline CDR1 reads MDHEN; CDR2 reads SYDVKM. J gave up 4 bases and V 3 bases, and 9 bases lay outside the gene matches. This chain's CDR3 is CASSFPSGSNYNEQFF. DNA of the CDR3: TGTGCCAGCAGTTTTCCTAGCGGTAGTAATTACAATGAGCAGTTCTTC.

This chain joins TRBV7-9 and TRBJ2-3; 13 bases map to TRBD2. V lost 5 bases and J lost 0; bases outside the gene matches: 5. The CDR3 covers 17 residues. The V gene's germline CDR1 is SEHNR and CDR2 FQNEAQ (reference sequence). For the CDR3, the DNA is TGTGCCAGCAGCCCGGGACTAGCGGGGCCTAGCACAGATACGCAGTATTTT. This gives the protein CASSPGLAGPSTDTQYF.

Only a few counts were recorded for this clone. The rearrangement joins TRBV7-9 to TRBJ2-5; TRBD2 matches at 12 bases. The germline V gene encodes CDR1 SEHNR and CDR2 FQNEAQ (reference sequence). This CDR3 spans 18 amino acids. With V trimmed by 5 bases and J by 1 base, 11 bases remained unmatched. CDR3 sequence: CASSVQGLAGVPQETQYF. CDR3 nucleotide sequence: TGTGCCAGCAGCGTACAGGGACTAGCGGGCGTACCCCAAGAGACCCAGTACTTC.

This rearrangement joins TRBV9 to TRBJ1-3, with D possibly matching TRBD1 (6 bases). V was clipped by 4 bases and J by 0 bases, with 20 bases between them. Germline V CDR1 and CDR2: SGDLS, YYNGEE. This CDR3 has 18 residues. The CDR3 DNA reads TGTGCCAGCAGCCTCGGCGGGGGGCGTTTCTCCTCTGGAAACACCATATATTTT. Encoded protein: CASSLGGGRFSSGNTIYF.

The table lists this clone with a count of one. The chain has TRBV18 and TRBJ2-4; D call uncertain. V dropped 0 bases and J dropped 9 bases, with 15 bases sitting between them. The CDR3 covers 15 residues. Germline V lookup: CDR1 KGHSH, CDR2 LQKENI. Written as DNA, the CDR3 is TGTGCCAGCTCACCACCGGAAAGTAGAACGACCATTCAGTACTTC. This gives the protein CASSPPESRTTIQYF.

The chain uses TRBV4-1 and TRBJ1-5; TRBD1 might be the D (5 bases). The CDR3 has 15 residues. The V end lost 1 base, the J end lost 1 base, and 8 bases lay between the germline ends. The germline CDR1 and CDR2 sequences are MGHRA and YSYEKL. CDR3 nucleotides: TGCGCCAGCAGCCAAGTGGGGGTGAGCAATCAGCCCCAGCATTTT. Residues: CASSQVGVSNQPQHF.

The CDR3 DNA is TGTGCCAGCAGCTTAGGGGGGACAGTGAATGAAAAACTGTTTTTT. Translated, it gives CASSLGGTVNEKLFF. The genes are TRBV7-8 and TRBJ1-4; 7 bases fit TRBD1. The CDR3 is made up of 15 amino acids. V was pared by 1 base and J by 5 bases, with 4 bases of the junction left unmatched. The germline CDR1 and CDR2 sequences are SGHVS and FQNEAQ.

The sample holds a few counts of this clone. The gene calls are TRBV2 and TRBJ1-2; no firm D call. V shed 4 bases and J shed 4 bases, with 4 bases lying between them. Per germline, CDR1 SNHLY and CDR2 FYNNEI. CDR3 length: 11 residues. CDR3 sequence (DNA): TGTGCCAGCAGTGGAATCTATGGCTACACCTTC. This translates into CASSGIYGYTF.

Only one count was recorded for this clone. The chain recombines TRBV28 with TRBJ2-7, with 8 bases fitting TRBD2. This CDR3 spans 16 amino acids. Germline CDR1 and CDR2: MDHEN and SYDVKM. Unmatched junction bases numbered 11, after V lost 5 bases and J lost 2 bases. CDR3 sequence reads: CASSLSPAGGPYEQYF. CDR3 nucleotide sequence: TGTGCCAGCAGTCTATCCCCCGCGGGAGGCCCCTACGAGCAGTACTTC.

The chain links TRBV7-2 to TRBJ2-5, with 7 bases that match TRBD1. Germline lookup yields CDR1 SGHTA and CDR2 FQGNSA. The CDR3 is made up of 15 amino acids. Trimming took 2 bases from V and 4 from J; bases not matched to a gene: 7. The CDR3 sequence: CASSLSTGVGETQYF. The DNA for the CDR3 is TGTGCCAGCAGCTTATCCACAGGGGTCGGAGAGACCCAGTACTTC.

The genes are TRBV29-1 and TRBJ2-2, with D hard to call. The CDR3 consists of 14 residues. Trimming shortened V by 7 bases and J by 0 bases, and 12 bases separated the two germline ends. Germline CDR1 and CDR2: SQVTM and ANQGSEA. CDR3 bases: TGCAGCGCGGGCGGAAGCTCGAACACCGGGGAGCTGTTTTTT. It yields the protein CSAGGSSNTGELFF.

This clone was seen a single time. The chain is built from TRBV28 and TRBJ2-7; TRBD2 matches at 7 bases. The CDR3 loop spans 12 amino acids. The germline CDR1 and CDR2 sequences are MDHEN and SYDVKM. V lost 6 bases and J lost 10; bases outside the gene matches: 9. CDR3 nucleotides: TGTGCCAGCAGCACGTTCCCGGGACTACAGTACTTC. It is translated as CASSTFPGLQYF.

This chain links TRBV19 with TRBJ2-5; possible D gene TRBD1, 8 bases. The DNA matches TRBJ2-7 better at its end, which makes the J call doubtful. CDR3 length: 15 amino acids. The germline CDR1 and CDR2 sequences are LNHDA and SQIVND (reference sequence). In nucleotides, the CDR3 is TGTGCCAGTAGTCCTGGTACAGGGGGGGTCTACGAGCAGTACTTC. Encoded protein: CASSPGTGGVYEQYF.

This chain's CDR3 is CSASVHNEQFF. In nucleotides, the CDR3 is TGCAGTGCTAGTGTGCACAATGAGCAGTTCTTC. The chain couples TRBV20-1 to TRBJ2-1; D is unresolved. The germline V gene encodes CDR1 DFQATT and CDR2 SNEGSKA (reference sequence). The length of the CDR3 is 11 residues. Trimming took off 3 bases at V and 5 bases at J, with 5 bases between the two ends.

CDR3 sequence (DNA): TGTGCCAGCAGTGACAGGAGGAGCTCCTACGAGCAGTACTTC. As protein: CASSDRRSSYEQYF. This sequence joins TRBV7-9 and TRBJ2-5; a possible D gene is TRBD1 (6 bases). The last part of the DNA fits TRBJ2-7 better; the J call may be wrong. Germline V gives CDR1 SEHNR, CDR2 FQNEAQ (reference sequence). This CDR3 is built from 14 residues.

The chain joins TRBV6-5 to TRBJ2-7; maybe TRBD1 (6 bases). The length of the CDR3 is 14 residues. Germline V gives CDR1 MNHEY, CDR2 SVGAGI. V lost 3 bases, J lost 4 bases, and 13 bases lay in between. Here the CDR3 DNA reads TGTGCCAGCAGTTATGACCAGGGGTGGTACGAGCAGTACTTC. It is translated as CASSYDQGWYEQYF.

The CDR3 bases are TGTGCCGGAGGACGGGAGTCCACAGATACGCAGTATTTT. Protein sequence: CAGGRESTDTQYF. The V call is TRBV2, the J call TRBJ2-3; maybe TRBD2 (6 bases). This CDR3 has 13 amino acids. Germline CDR1 reads SNHLY; CDR2 reads FYNNEI. Trimming removed 11 bases at V and 2 bases at J, with 14 bases between.

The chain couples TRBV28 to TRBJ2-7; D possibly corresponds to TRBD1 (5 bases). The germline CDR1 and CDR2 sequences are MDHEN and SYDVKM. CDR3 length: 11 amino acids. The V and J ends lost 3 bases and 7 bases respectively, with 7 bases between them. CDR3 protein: CASSFSGEQYF. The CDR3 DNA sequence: TGTGCCAGCAGTTTTTCAGGGGAGCAGTACTTC.

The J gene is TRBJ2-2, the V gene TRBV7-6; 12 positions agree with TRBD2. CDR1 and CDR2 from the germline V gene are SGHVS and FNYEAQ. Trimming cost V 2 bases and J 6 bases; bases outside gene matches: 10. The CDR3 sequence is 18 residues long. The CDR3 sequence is CASSLPPPSGRAAGELFF. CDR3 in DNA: TGTGCCAGCAGCTTACCTCCCCCTAGCGGGAGGGCGGCCGGGGAGCTGTTTTTT.

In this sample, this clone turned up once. CDR3 sequence: CASSYWDRETQYF. The DNA of the CDR3 is TGTGCCAGCAGTTACTGGGACAGGGAGACCCAGTACTTC. This chain uses TRBV6-6 with TRBJ2-5; 8 bases map to TRBD1. The trim removed 1 base at V and 5 bases at J, leaving 0 bases unmatched. From germline, CDR1 is MNHNY and CDR2 SVGAGI (reference sequence). This CDR3 comprises 13 residues.

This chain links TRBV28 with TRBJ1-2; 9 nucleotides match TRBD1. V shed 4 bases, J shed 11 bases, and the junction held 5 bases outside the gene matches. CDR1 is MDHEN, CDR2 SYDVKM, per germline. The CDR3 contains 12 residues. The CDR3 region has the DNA TGTGCCAGCAGTTCCCCACAGGGGGCGTACACCTTC. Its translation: CASSSPQGAYTF.

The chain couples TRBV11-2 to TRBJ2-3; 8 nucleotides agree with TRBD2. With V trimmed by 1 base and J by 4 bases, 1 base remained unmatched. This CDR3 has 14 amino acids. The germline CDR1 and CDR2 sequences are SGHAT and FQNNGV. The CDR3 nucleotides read TGTGCCAGCAGCTTAGCGGGAGGGCCAGATACGCAGTATTTT. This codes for CASSLAGGPDTQYF.